A single T cell receptor beta chain is shown here with its context. Its antigen is not identified. This CDR3 is 17 amino acids long. V lost 3 bases, J lost 0 bases, and 14 bases lay in between. Germline lookup yields CDR1 ENHRY and CDR2 SYGVKD. This specimen belongs to a study of T cell responses to AZD1222 COVID-19 vaccine. Using immunoSEQ multiplex PCR, the repertoire was profiled, and TCRdb retains in-frame clones only, with some absent. The sample carries 150,000 to 200,000 clones, roughly 93% recorded once. Findings and limits, study-wide: Among those given AZD1222, only five to seven were seropositive at baseline. The CD4 TCRs associated with vaccination extended across spike and predominated at 160-218 and 743-854. Elevations in Spike-specific TCR breadth and depth followed administration of two AZD1222 doses.

This clonotype was obtained from an adult in good health. The chain combines TRBV10-3 with TRBJ1-4; TRBD1 is a possible D gene (6 bases). Material: peripheral blood, obtained on day 0 of AZD1222 vaccination. The CDR3 protein is CAISDRGAGATNEKLFF. The CDR3 DNA follows: TGTGCCATCAGTGACCGGGGGGCAGGGGCAACTAATGAAAAACTGTTTTTT.